The rows below give T cell receptor beta chains drawn from one sample of a study of blood T cell repertoires in COVID-19. Assay: immunoSEQ multiplex PCR; the TCRdb copy retains only in-frame clones and omits some. The sample contains roughly 130,000 clones, approximately 86% of which appear only once. Source material: PBMCs or T cells enriched from blood (not recorded which). These receptor sequences come from a woman between 45 and 60 years old who had recovered from COVID-19. Each CDR3 is given with its conserved first and last residue. A D gene is named only where the DNA matches it firmly. Clone size appears in some rows only: once, few, many, or a class for an expanded clone.

v_gene: TRBV5-6; j_gene: TRBJ2-1; d_gene: NA; abundance: few; CDR3aa: CASRPRGEFNEQFF; CDR3nt: TGTGCCAGCAGGCCCCGGGGAGAGTTCAATGAGCAGTTCTTC
v_gene: TRBV21-1; j_gene: TRBJ2-5; d_gene: NA; abundance: NA; CDR3aa: CASKATGGSVHETQYF; CDR3nt: TGTGCCAGCAAGGCGACAGGGGGCTCGGTTCATGAGACCCAGTACTTC
v_gene: TRBV6-5; j_gene: TRBJ1-1; d_gene: NA; abundance: NA; CDR3aa: CATPGGPSGLTEAFF; CDR3nt: TGTGCCACCCCGGGGGGTCCCAGCGGGCTCACTGAAGCTTTCTTT
v_gene: TRBV7-3; j_gene: TRBJ1-2; d_gene: NA; abundance: NA; CDR3aa: CASSPQGQGYSRGYTF; CDR3nt: TGTGCCAGCAGCCCGCAGGGGCAGGGATATTCGAGGGGCTACACCTTC
v_gene: TRBV7-8; j_gene: TRBJ2-7; d_gene: TRBD1; abundance: NA; CDR3aa: CASSPGQVGLQYYEQYF; CDR3nt: TGTGCCAGCAGCCCTGGACAGGTCGGTCTACAGTACTACGAGCAGTACTTC
v_gene: TRBV7-6; j_gene: TRBJ2-7; d_gene: NA; abundance: NA; CDR3aa: CASSHTGITGEQYF; CDR3nt: TGTGCCAGCAGCCATACAGGGATAACGGGAGAGCAGTACTTC
v_gene: TRBV4-1; j_gene: TRBJ1-1; d_gene: TRBD1; abundance: once; CDR3aa: CASSQVGQGARNTEAFF; CDR3nt: TGCGCCAGCAGCCAAGTGGGGCAGGGGGCGAGGAACACTGAAGCTTTCTTT
v_gene: TRBV11-2; j_gene: TRBJ2-1; d_gene: TRBD2; abundance: NA; CDR3aa: CAASSGNYNEQFF; CDR3nt: TGTGCCGCATCTAGCGGTAACTACAATGAGCAGTTCTTC
v_gene: TRBV9; j_gene: TRBJ2-5; d_gene: TRBD2; abundance: NA; CDR3aa: CASSANGGATETQYF; CDR3nt: TGTGCCAGCAGCGCGAACGGGGGGGCGACAGAGACCCAGTACTTC
v_gene: TRBV5-1; j_gene: TRBJ1-4; d_gene: NA; abundance: once; CDR3aa: CASSPTNREKLFF; CDR3nt: TGCGCCAGCAGCCCTACGAACCGGGAAAAACTGTTTTTT
v_gene: TRBV6-4; j_gene: TRBJ1-5; d_gene: NA; abundance: NA; CDR3aa: CASSRESNQPQHF; CDR3nt: TGTGCCAGTAGCCGGGAGAGCAATCAGCCCCAGCATTTT